The sequence of this T cell receptor beta chain was determined in a study of blood T cells in healthy people across ages (dated by TCRdb to the mid-2010s). Regarding the complete study: Template switching captured roughly one uniquely barcoded TCR beta cDNA molecule per two T cells in model experiments. Age-related changes in TCR beta repertoire diversity were measured in the study by deep sequencing normalized with unique cDNA molecular identifiers. The donors were split into four age groups: young (average roughly 15 years), middle-aged (nearly 40), aged (roughly 68) and long-lived (82). Using the same blood draw, the study looked at two additional independent replicas of 1 million unique cDNA reads for two donors, one aged 18 to 30 and the other aged 80 or older. To avoid experimental bias, donors of different ages were spread randomly across the sequencing lanes. General study outcomes and caveats: There was a strong correlation between observed TCR beta diversity and the percentage of naive T cells measured by flow cytometry. The long-lived group showed more naive CD4+ T cells, fewer expanded clones and increased TCR diversity than the aged group, suggesting age selection. Estimates of total diversity from one million sequenced T cells were regarded as lower bounds and underestimates. Because donor CMV infection status was unknown, age-related changes in expanded clonotypes were potentially confounded. Because profiling used bulk unsorted PBMCs, naive and antigen-experienced compartments could not be compared conclusively. Observed TCR beta diversity per million T cells fell roughly linearly with age, and a significant reduction was already apparent by age approximately 40.

From its cysteine to its phenylalanine, the CDR3 spans 14 amino acids. The only DNA kept is the CDR3, 42 bases in frame from the first base. The junction carries 11 bases between V and J, which are trimmed by 6 bases and 0 bases respectively. Donors were a few dozen systemically healthy Caucasian individuals from Russia aged about 6 to 100 years. Around 10 milliliters of peripheral blood were collected from each donor into EDTA-treated Vacutainer tubes. Ficoll-Paque density-gradient centrifugation was used to isolate PBMCs, with at least 6 million obtained per sample. Trizol reagent was used to extract total RNA from PBMCs, with at least 5 micrograms per sample. Naive CD45RAhigh/CD27high T cell percentages were measured by flow cytometry on a PBMC aliquot from every donor. Library method: 5' RACE. TCRdb records Illumina HiSeq 2500 as the sequencer. The second PCR ran for roughly 7 to 11 cycles and used a J-beta primer mix along with a sample-barcoded 5' primer. A unique molecular identifier was introduced onto each TCR beta cDNA molecule by a template-switch 5' adaptor carrying 12 random nucleotides. At least 2.5 million CDR3-containing paired-end reads were obtained from each sample. First-strand cDNA synthesis was performed from all RNA using the Mint cDNA synthesis kit, with priming by a TRBC-specific oligonucleotide. After uracil-DNA glycosylase treatment, a first 18-cycle PCR used universal primers M1SS and BC2_uni_R on all cDNA. The published analysis was carried out like this. For normalization, 1 million high-quality reads, each with a distinct molecular identifier, were randomly selected from each sample. Reads with shared molecular identifiers were discarded instead of being binned into consensus sequences. MiTCR, run with a Q25 quality threshold and the strictest error-elimination algorithm, handled CDR3 identification, clonotype clustering and error correction. A nonparametric unseen species model using Euler transformation provided a lower-bound estimate of total TCR beta diversity. TCRdb passed the public sequencing reads through fastp at Q25 and MiXCR, retaining productive beta sequences. Under each unique CDR3 protein, matching rows form one entry showing the most common genes and DNA. Clone size and V and J calls follow TCRdb, not the original study. For this sample the table gives roughly 1,800,000 distinct CDR3 sequences, of which less than 50% were detected only once. Roughly 2% of the sample belongs to the ten largest clones.

Worth noting for this clonotype: No antigen is known for it. Per-nucleotide qualities are absent, and no much larger clonotype sits a single base away.

The V gene is TRBV12-3 or TRBV12-4 and the J gene is TRBJ1-1, and possibly TRBD1, on 5 matching bases. This clonotype originated in a woman aged 40 to 50 in good health. Material: blood. The CDR3 corresponds to CASRSGTVNTEAFF. The bases are TGTGCCAGCAGATCCGGGACGGTGAACACTGAAGCTTTCTTT.